This TCR beta chain was documented in a study of control samples from healthy donors and cancer patients. The germline V gene has CDR1 LNHNV and CDR2 YYDKDF (reference sequence). This CDR3 is 14 amino acids long. Deletions cut 4 bases from V and 4 bases from J, with 11 bases between. Method: immunoSEQ multiplex PCR; TCRdb's copy keeps in-frame clones and lacks some. This sample yields roughly 370,000 clones, of which more than 80% are seen a single time; 5% to 8% belongs to the top ten. The sequenced sample was PBMCs. This TCR derives from a man in his forties with head and neck cancer. This chain joins TRBV15 and TRBJ1-3; D might be TRBD1 (5 bases). The CDR3 DNA is TGTGCCACCAGCATTCGAGGGGTCGGAAACACCATATATTTT. Protein product: CATSIRGVGNTIYF.